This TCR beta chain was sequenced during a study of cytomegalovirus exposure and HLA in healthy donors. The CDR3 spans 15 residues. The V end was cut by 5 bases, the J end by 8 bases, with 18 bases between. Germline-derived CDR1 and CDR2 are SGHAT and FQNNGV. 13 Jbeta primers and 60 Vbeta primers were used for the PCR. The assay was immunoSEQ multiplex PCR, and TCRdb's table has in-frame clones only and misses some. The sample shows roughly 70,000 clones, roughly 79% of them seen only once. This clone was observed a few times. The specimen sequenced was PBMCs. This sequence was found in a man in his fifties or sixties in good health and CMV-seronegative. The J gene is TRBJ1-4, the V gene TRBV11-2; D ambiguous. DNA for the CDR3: TGTGCCAGCAGCCTCACGAGGGCCGTAGGGGAAAAACTGTTTTTT. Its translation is CASSLTRAVGEKLFF.